This entry concerns a single TCR beta chain. Its antigen is not yet known. Base qualities were left out, and no much larger clone turns up one base away. The treatment or condition tag for this specimen amounts to: some 20 received Ad26.COV2.S at low or high dose, single or two shots; 5 received placebo; per-sample allocation not given. Repertoires of vaccine and placebo recipients were sequenced from samples taken on day 63 after the first injection. Cohort 1b enrolled roughly 25 adults aged 18-55 years at a single site in Boston, USA, between 29 July and 7 August 2020. As a vaccine, Ad26.COV2.S was a replication-incompetent adenovirus type 26 vector that expressed a prefusion-stabilized SARS-CoV-2 spike protein derived from the original Wuhan strain. TCRbeta CDR3 regions were sequenced with the immunoSEQ Assay. After extraction, genomic DNA underwent amplification by bias-controlled multiplex PCR, followed by high-throughput sequencing. Per the source publication's procedure: To quantify the absolute abundance of every unique TCRbeta CDR3 region, sequences were collapsed and filtered. T cell fraction was estimated by normalization of TCRbeta template counts to usable DNA, with usable DNA being measured through amplification of reference genes present in all nucleated cells. Repertoire TCRs were annotated as SARS-CoV-2-specific when V gene, CDR3 amino acid sequence and J gene were exactly matched to a known reactive TCR set. The reference SARS-CoV-2 TCR set was derived from MIRA and filtered for enrichment in COVID-19-positive ImmuneCODE repertoires, a step that removed public or cross-reactive TCRs. Drawing on the MIRA antigens, annotated TCRs were analysed further at the level of specific ORF or position within ORF. Breadth was defined as the number of annotated unique rearrangements divided by the total number of unique productive rearrangements, and depth was defined as the summed frequency of the annotated unique rearrangements. Two-sided Wilcoxon rank-sum tests were used to compare TCR breadth between groups. TCRdb holds this immuneACCESS table with in-frame rearrangements only. Some clones are missing; in checked studies, unresolved V genes explain under half, and the rest has no known cause. The V and J calls and clone size are taken from that table; D and trimming were inferred from the DNA. The sample table holds about 320,000 clones, of which 85% were seen once. 2% to 2.5% of the sample belongs to the ten largest clones.

The entry originates in a study of Ad26.COV2.S vaccination and SARS-CoV-2 variants listed by TCRdb under 2021. With respect to the entire study: Donors in the vaccine arm were drawn from COV1001, a multicentre, randomized, double-blind, placebo-controlled phase I-IIa trial testing Ad26.COV2.S in healthy adults. Blinding of investigators to trial group allocation was maintained during experiments and outcome assessment. TCRbeta repertoire sequencing was used to assess the specificity and breadth of SARS-CoV-2-reactive T cell receptors after Ad26.COV2.S vaccination. Trial participants were randomized into five groups of five, in which low-dose or high-dose Ad26.COV2.S was given once or twice, or placebo was given on both occasions. A total of approximately 32 samples were included in the TCR-sequenced set, comprising around 19 Ad26.COV2.S vaccine recipients, 5 placebo recipients and 8 SARS-CoV-2 convalescent individuals. Ad26.COV2.S was administered intramuscularly at 5 x 10^10 or 1 x 10^11 viral particles, either as a single shot or as two shots given 56 days apart.

The CDR3 numbers 14 residues from cysteine through phenylalanine. The DNA shown is the 42-base CDR3, in frame from base 1. Looking up the germline V gene yields CDR1 SGHRS and CDR2 YFSETQ. V lost 0 bases and J lost 3 bases; the stretch between them is 8 bases long. On the study overall, not on this receptor specifically: According to the authors, total T cell responses may have been underestimated by the TCR breadth and depth analyses. Higher spike-specific TCR breadth was observed in Ad26.COV2.S recipients than in placebo recipients (P = 0.0014). Substantial breadth of spike-specific CD8+ and CD4+ T cell responses was reported after vaccination. The study was not powered for comparison of responses between vaccine doses or regimens. Vaccine and placebo recipients had comparable non-spike TCR breadth, which fits with the vaccine containing only spike.

Sequenced material: peripheral blood, taken in a trial of Ad26.COV2.S vaccine versus placebo. This receptor chain uses TRBV5-1 and TRBJ2-3, with an unclear D gene assignment. The sequence was obtained from a person between 18 and 65 years old who received the Ad26.COV2.S COVID-19 vaccine or a placebo. The base sequence is TGCGCCAGCAGCTTGGGAGCACAGACAGATACGCAGTATTTT. It encodes CASSLGAQTDTQYF.